The next 11 T cell receptor beta chains were all read from a single sample in a study of cytotoxic CD8 clonotypes in ibrutinib-treated CLL. Measured with immunoSEQ multiplex PCR; TCRdb has only the in-frame clones, and not every one. This sample yields more than 200,000 clones, of which 70% are seen a single time; roughly 15% belongs to the top ten. The specimen comprised PBMCs, sampled after 24 months of ibrutinib treatment. The receptor set was obtained from a human donor with chronic lymphocytic leukemia.

The chain recombines TRBV10-1 with TRBJ1-2; the D gene is possibly TRBD1 (5 bases). V was pared by 3 bases and J by 0 bases, with 26 bases between. Germline V CDR1 and CDR2: WNHNN, SYGVQD (reference sequence). This CDR3 contains 20 residues. The CDR3 DNA follows: TGCGCCAGCAGTGACCCTTATGGAGGATTGGGGGAAGCCACTAACTATGGCTACACCTTC. This sequence encodes CASSDPYGGLGEATNYGYTF.

V is TRBV6-5 and J is TRBJ1-1, with a weak D call TRBD1 (5 bases). The CDR3 spans 15 residues. V shed 2 bases and J shed 4 bases, with 14 bases lying between them. From germline, CDR1 is MNHEY and CDR2 SVGAGI. CDR3 protein: CASSYAAGPGTEAFF. CDR3 coding DNA: TGTGCCAGCAGTTACGCCGCAGGGCCGGGCACTGAAGCTTTCTTT.

This clone was seen a few times. The CDR3 coding sequence is TGTGCCACCAGCAGAGAGCAGGGGGCAAATGATGGCTACACCTTC. Encoded protein: CATSREQGANDGYTF. This rearrangement joins TRBV15 to TRBJ1-2, with 8 bases identical to TRBD1. Trimming at V came to 0 bases and at J to 6 bases, leaving 6 bases not matched to a gene. Germline V CDR1 and CDR2: LNHNV, YYDKDF (reference sequence). This CDR3 comprises 15 residues.

For this clone: One end of the junction fails to match germline, which may point to a read error. The chain has TRBV7-3 and TRBJ2-7, with 9 bases lining up with TRBD1. The CDR3 runs 15 residues. CDR1 is SGHTA and CDR2 is FQGTGA in the germline V gene. The CDR3 region has the DNA TGTGACAGCAGCTTCGGGACAGGGCAGAACTACGAGCAGTACTTC. This codes for CDSSFGTGQNYEQYF.

In nucleotides, the CDR3 is TGTGCCAGCAGCTTGGTTGGCGGCAGCTATGGCTACACCTTC. Protein: CASSLVGGSYGYTF. The chain is built from TRBV5-6 and TRBJ1-2; D is undetermined. CDR3 size: 14 residues. Trimming pared 0 bases from V and 4 bases from J, leaving 10 bases between. The germline gives CDR1 SGHDT, CDR2 YYEEEE.

V gene TRBV19 combines with J gene TRBJ2-5; the D is unclear. V was pared by 8 bases and J by 1 base, with 14 bases between. The germline V gene encodes CDR1 LNHDA and CDR2 SQIVND (reference sequence). CDR3 length equals 14 residues. CDR3 nucleotides: TGTGCCAGTTCCCAACAGAGATCCCAAGAGACCCAGTACTTC. This codes for CASSQQRSQETQYF.

This clone turned up a few times. The gene calls are TRBV5-1 and TRBJ1-2; D is undetermined. V dropped 2 bases and J dropped 2 bases, with 16 bases sitting between them. CDR3 length: 16 residues. CDR1 is SGHRS, CDR2 YFSETQ, per germline. CDR3 in amino acids: CASSFTSTKENYGYTF. CDR3 nucleotide sequence: TGCGCCAGCAGCTTTACCTCTACAAAGGAGAACTATGGCTACACCTTC.

CDR3 loop: CASSSRDKPRPGVPYEQYF. DNA for the CDR3: TGCGCCAGCAGCTCCCGGGACAAGCCTCGACCGGGTGTCCCCTACGAGCAGTACTTC. The V gene is TRBV5-1, the J gene TRBJ2-7, with D perhaps TRBD1 (6 bases). This CDR3 is 19 amino acids long. The V end was cut by 3 bases, the J end by 2 bases, with 27 bases between. Germline V gives CDR1 SGHRS, CDR2 YFSETQ.

The rearrangement uses TRBV6-5 and TRBJ2-3; the D is unclear. Trimming removed 5 bases from V and 4 bases from J, with 7 bases in between. The length of the CDR3 is 12 residues. In germline, CDR1 is MNHEY, CDR2 SVGAGI. The CDR3 DNA sequence: TGTGCCAGCAGTCTTGGGGCAGATACGCAGTATTTT. This sequence encodes CASSLGADTQYF.

The V and J genes are TRBV11-1 and TRBJ2-1, with 10 nucleotides matching TRBD2. The germline V gene has CDR1 SGHAT and CDR2 FQDESV (reference sequence). The CDR3 consists of 18 residues. After removal of 0 bases from V and 3 bases from J, the junction contained 8 bases not matched to a gene. The CDR3 here is CASSLARGSGRIYNEQFF. CDR3 nucleotide sequence: TGTGCCAGCAGCTTAGCGCGGGGTAGCGGGAGGATCTACAATGAGCAGTTCTTC.

The chain has TRBV11-2 and TRBJ2-3; D gene uncertain. Trimming removed 1 base from V and 4 bases from J, with 12 bases in between. Germline CDR1 reads SGHAT; CDR2 reads FQNNGV. The CDR3 totals 15 residues. CDR3 residues: CASSLVGGLADTQYF. Written as DNA, the CDR3 is TGTGCCAGCAGCTTAGTTGGCGGCCTCGCAGATACGCAGTATTTT.